In this sample, the clone carrying this TCR beta chain turned up many times. Its antigen is undetermined. This specimen comes from a study of T-cell reconstitution after alpha-beta-depleted transplantation in children. V shed 1 base and J shed 9 bases, with 20 bases lying between them. The CDR3 is 16 residues long. The V gene's germline CDR1 is SGHRS and CDR2 YFSETQ. Study observations and caveats: Several hundred rapidly expanded clones from non-depleted graft cells reportedly supplied alpha-beta T cells about two months post-transplant. When one year had passed after transplant, most T-cell counts and diversity came from newly produced T cells. The origin of high day-60 TCRbeta diversity in some patients lay in surviving recipient T cells and thymic progenitors.

It was with unique molecular identifiers that the TCRbeta library was prepared. Using its own MiXCR run on the PCR reads, TCRdb lists one record per CDR3 protein. Counted here are hundreds of thousands of distinct CDR3 sequences, roughly 13% occurring once; the ten biggest clones make up 2% to 2.5%. The chain combines TRBV5-1 with TRBJ2-1, with D maybe TRBD2 (6 bases). The TCR was taken from a male patient younger than 18 who had a stem cell transplant for acute myeloid leukemia, so the T cells may come from the graft donor. The sample consisted of PBMCs, mostly from graft donor cells, taken 360 days after TCRalphabeta/CD19-depleted stem cell transplant. CDR3 residues: CASSLFREVVNGEQFF. The CDR3 coding sequence is TGCGCCAGCAGCTTGTTCAGGGAGGTAGTAAACGGTGAGCAGTTCTTC.